The text below deals with one T cell receptor (beta chain). The antigen is undetermined. The source of the sample is a study of CXCR3-negative and CXCR3-positive naive CD8 T cells. The authors prepared UMI-labeled TRB cDNA libraries by 5' RACE. TCRdb re-called the 5' RACE reads and catalogs CDR3 proteins one per entry, DNA excluded. Its clone listing holds 95,000 to 100,000 distinct CDR3 sequences. The study, taken as a whole, reports: Researchers report that CXCR3-positive naive cells carry more hydrophobic TRB CDR3s than CXCR3-negative naive cells.

The CDR3 extends over 15 amino acids. Germline V gene sequence: CDR1 MDHEN, CDR2 SYDVKM. The receptor comes from a human donor in good health. Some clones in this sample may be carry-over from other donors' samples. The sample consisted of naive CXCR3+ CD8+ T cells from blood. Subset described: CD45RO-CCR7+CD27+CD95- naive CD8+ T cells expressing CXCR3 (TNR3+). This chain connects TRBV28 to TRBJ1-4. The CDR3 spells CASSFRTPIKEGLFF.